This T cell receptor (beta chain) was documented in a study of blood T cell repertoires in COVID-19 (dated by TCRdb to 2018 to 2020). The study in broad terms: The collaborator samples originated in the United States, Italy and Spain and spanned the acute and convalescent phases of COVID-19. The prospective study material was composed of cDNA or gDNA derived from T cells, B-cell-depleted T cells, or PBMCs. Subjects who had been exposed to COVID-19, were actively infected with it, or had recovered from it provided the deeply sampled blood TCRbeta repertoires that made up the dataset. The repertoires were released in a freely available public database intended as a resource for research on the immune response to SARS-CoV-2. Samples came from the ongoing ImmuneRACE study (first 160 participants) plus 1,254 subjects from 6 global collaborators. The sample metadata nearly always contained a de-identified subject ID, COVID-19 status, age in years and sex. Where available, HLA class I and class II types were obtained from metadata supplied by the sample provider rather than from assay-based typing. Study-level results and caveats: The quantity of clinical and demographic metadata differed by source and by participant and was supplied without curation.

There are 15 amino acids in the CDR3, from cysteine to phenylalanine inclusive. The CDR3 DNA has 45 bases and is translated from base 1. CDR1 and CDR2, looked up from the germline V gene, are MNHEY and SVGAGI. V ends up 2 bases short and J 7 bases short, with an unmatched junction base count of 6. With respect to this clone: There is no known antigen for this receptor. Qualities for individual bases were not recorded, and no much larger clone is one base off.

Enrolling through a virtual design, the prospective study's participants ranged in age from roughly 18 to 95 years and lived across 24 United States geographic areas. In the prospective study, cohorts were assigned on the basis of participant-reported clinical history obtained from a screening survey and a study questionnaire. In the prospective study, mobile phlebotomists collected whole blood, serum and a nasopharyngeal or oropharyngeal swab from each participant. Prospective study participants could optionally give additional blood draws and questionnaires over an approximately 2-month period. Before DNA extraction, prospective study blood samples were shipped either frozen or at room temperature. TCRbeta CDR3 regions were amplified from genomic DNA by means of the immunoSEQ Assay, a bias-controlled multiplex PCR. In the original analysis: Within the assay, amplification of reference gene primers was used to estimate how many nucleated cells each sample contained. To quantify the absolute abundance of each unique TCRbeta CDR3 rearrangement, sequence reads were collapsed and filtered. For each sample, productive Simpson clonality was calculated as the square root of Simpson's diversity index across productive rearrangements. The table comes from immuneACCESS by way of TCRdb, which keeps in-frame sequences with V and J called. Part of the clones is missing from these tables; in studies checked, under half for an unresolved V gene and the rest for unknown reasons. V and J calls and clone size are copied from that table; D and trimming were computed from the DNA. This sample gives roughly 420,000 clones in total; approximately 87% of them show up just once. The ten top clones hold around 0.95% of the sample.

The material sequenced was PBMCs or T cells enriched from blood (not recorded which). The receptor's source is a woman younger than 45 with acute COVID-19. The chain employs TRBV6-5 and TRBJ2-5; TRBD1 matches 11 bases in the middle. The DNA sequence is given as TGTGCCAGCAGTTACGGGACAGGGGGAAGGGTGACCCAGTACTTC. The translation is CASSYGTGGRVTQYF.